Presented here are 24 T cell receptor beta chains from one specimen sequenced in a study of blood T cell repertoires in COVID-19. Libraries were prepared by immunoSEQ multiplex PCR; TCRdb keeps only in-frame clonotypes and omits some of them. The sample includes tens of thousands of clones, around 93% seen only once; the top ten take around 2.3%. Sequenced: peripheral blood. The receptors come from a human donor with active COVID-19. The donor label of this sample is uncertain.

CDR3 protein: CASSFETSGLGEQFF. The CDR3, as DNA: TGTGCCAGCAGTTTTGAGACTAGTGGGCTAGGTGAGCAGTTCTTC. The chain combines TRBV27 with TRBJ2-1, with D possibly being TRBD2 (6 bases). The length of the CDR3 is 15 residues. CDR1 and CDR2 (germline): MNHEY, SMNVEV (reference sequence). V dropped 3 bases and J dropped 9 bases, with 18 bases sitting between them.

J is TRBJ2-2 and V is TRBV11-2; TRBD2 agrees at 7 bases. This CDR3 region has 14 residues. Losses at the gene ends were 7 bases for V and 6 bases for J; bases not matched to a gene: 8. Germline-derived CDR1 and CDR2 are SGHAT and FQNNGV. This CDR3 reads CASTSGGIPGELFF. For the CDR3, the DNA is TGTGCCAGCACTTCGGGGGGTATCCCCGGGGAGCTGTTTTTT.

For the CDR3, the DNA is TGTGCCAGCAGTGGGCGACAGGGGGCTTATAATTCACCCCTCCACTTT. Amino acids: CASSGRQGAYNSPLHF. The chain combines TRBV25-1 with TRBJ1-6, with TRBD1 matching 10 bases. The CDR3 is made up of 16 amino acids. The ends lost 4 bases at V and 4 bases at J; junction bases unmatched: 4. The V gene's germline CDR1 is MGHDK and CDR2 SYGVNS.

The chain couples TRBV6-2 or TRBV6-3 to TRBJ2-5; D is perhaps TRBD1 (7 bases). Trimming took 2 bases from V and 4 from J, leaving 14 bases between them. The length of the CDR3 is 15 residues. Germline V gene lookup returns CDR1 MNHEY and CDR2 SVGEGT. This chain's CDR3 is CASSYEEGARETQYF. The CDR3 DNA sequence: TGTGCCAGCAGTTACGAGGAGGGGGCAAGAGAGACCCAGTACTTC.

This rearrangement joins TRBV27 to TRBJ1-1, with TRBD1 as a possible D gene (6 bases). Germline CDR1 and CDR2: MNHEY and SMNVEV (reference sequence). V lost 3 bases and J 3 bases, leaving 11 bases between the germline ends. The CDR3 contains 14 residues. In DNA form, the CDR3 reads TGTGCCAGCAGTTTTGGGGGCGTAGACACTGAAGCTTTCTTT. Translating it yields CASSFGGVDTEAFF.

The gene calls are TRBV6-1 and TRBJ2-3, with 7 bases lining up with TRBD2. Per the germline V gene, CDR1 is MNHNS and CDR2 is SASEGT. This CDR3 spans 16 amino acids. With 2 bases clipped from V and 0 bases from J, the junction kept 5 bases outside the gene matches. In DNA, the CDR3 is TGTGCCAGCAGTGAAATTGGGGGGGGGAGCACAGATACGCAGTATTTT. This gives the protein CASSEIGGGSTDTQYF.

The chain combines TRBV4-2 with TRBJ1-2, with 9 bases lining up with TRBD1. J was trimmed by 5 bases and V by 3 bases; bases with no gene match: 13. The CDR3 has 17 residues. CDR1 is LGHNA, CDR2 YNFKEQ, per germline. The CDR3 sequence: CASSQAMDRGTFYGYTF. The CDR3 DNA reads TGTGCCAGCAGCCAGGCAATGGACAGGGGTACATTTTATGGCTACACCTTC.

V is TRBV29-1 and J is TRBJ1-1, with D unresolved. V lost 4 bases and J lost 8, with 14 bases in between. CDR3 length equals 12 residues. Germline values: CDR1 SQVTM, CDR2 ANQGSEA. The CDR3 reads CSVGGTQAEAFF. The CDR3 nucleotides read TGCAGCGTTGGCGGAACCCAAGCAGAAGCTTTCTTT. Drawing the rest from reference TRBV29-1 and TRBJ1-1, the complete variable domain is SAVISQKPSRDICQRGTSLTIQCQVDSQVTMMFWYRQQPGQSLTLIATANQGSEATYESGFVIDKFPISRPNLTFSTLTVSNMSPEDSSIYLCSVGGTQAEAFFGQGTRLTVV.

The chain combines TRBV6-2 or TRBV6-3 with TRBJ1-1; a weak D match, TRBD1 (6 bases). The V gene's germline CDR1 is MNHEY and CDR2 SVGEGT. The CDR3 contains 14 residues. The V gene lost 3 bases and the J gene lost 2 bases, with 10 bases spanning the gap. Here the CDR3 DNA reads TGTGCCAGCAGTTATACAGGGCGCAACACTGAAGCTTTCTTT. It yields the protein CASSYTGRNTEAFF.

This chain connects TRBV7-2 to TRBJ1-3; D may be TRBD1 (6 bases). This CDR3 is built from 17 residues. The ends were cut back, 3 bases at V and 2 bases at J, with 17 bases in the middle. Germline V gives CDR1 SGHTA, CDR2 FQGNSA. The CDR3 DNA is TGTGCCAGCAGCTTTAGAGTTAGGACAGCCCCTGGAAACACCATATATTTT. As protein: CASSFRVRTAPGNTIYF.

The rearrangement uses TRBV9 and TRBJ1-2; D perhaps matches TRBD1 (5 bases). Per the germline V gene, CDR1 is SGDLS and CDR2 is YYNGEE. This CDR3 has 13 residues. The V and J ends lost 0 bases and 4 bases respectively, with 7 bases between them. CDR3: CASSVGQSYGYTF. The CDR3, as DNA: TGTGCCAGCAGCGTAGGACAGTCCTATGGCTACACCTTC.

The rearrangement joins TRBV19 to TRBJ1-1, with 9 bases fitting TRBD1. Unmatched junction bases numbered 6, after V lost 6 bases and J lost 7 bases. The CDR3 has 13 amino acids. CDR1 is LNHDA, CDR2 SQIVND, per germline (reference sequence). Here the CDR3 reads CASSVGQGGEAFF. CDR3 nucleotides: TGTGCCAGTAGCGTGGGACAGGGCGGTGAAGCTTTCTTT.

The J gene is TRBJ2-7, the V gene TRBV5-1; TRBD1 matches at 9 bases. This CDR3 spans 14 amino acids. Losses at the gene ends were 5 bases for V and 6 bases for J; bases not matched to a gene: 9. Germline CDR1 reads SGHRS; CDR2 reads YFSETQ. The CDR3, as DNA: TGCGCCAGCAGTGAGGACCCGACAGGGGGCGAGCAGTACTTC. Amino acids: CASSEDPTGGEQYF.

The rearrangement links TRBV6-1 to TRBJ2-3; D may be TRBD1 (6 bases). With 4 bases removed from V and 2 bases from J, the gap between germline ends came to 16 bases. Looked up from germline, CDR1 is MNHNS and CDR2 is SASEGT. CDR3 size: 16 residues. The DNA of the CDR3 is TGTGCCAGCAGTGCCCTACAGGGCGCTTACACAGATACGCAGTATTTT. Translated: CASSALQGAYTDTQYF.

The V and J genes are TRBV5-1 and TRBJ2-7, with 8 nucleotides matching TRBD1. The CDR3 contains 16 residues. Germline V CDR1 and CDR2: SGHRS, YFSETQ. The V segment lost 4 bases and the J segment 0 bases; nucleotides outside the gene matches: 9. CDR3 amino acids: CASSPNPTGASYEQYF. CDR3 bases: TGCGCCAGCAGCCCTAACCCGACAGGGGCCTCCTACGAGCAGTACTTC. Drawing the rest from reference TRBV5-1 and TRBJ2-7, the complete variable domain is KAGVTQTPRYLIKTRGQQVTLSCSPISGHRSVSWYQQTPGQGLQFLFEYFSETQRNKGNFPGRFSGRQFSNSRSEMNVSTLELGDSALYLCASSPNPTGASYEQYFGPGTRLTVT.

The V and J genes are TRBV3-1 (or the pseudogene TRBV3-2) and TRBJ2-5; no definite D call. Germline V CDR1 and CDR2: LGHDT, YNNKEL (reference sequence). Trimming stripped 5 bases from V and 5 bases from J, with 12 bases between. This CDR3 is 13 amino acids long. CDR3 nucleotides: TGTGCCAGCAGCTCCCCACGTCAGGAGACCCAGTACTTC. Translating it yields CASSSPRQETQYF.

The chain has TRBV5-1 and TRBJ1-1, with TRBD1 matching over 9 bases. V gave up 3 bases and J gave up 1 base; unmatched junction bases: 7. Per the germline V gene, CDR1 is SGHRS and CDR2 is YFSETQ. The CDR3 totals 16 residues. The CDR3 bases are TGCGCCAGCAGCTCCATCGGGACAGGGCAGAACACTGAAGCTTTCTTT. Translating it yields CASSSIGTGQNTEAFF.

This rearrangement joins TRBV6-5 to TRBJ1-2; TRBD1 aligns across 7 bases. From germline, CDR1 is MNHEY and CDR2 SVGAGI. The CDR3 totals 14 residues. Germline trimming cut 5 bases from V and 7 bases from J; bases unmatched to any gene: 10. CDR3 sequence reads: CASSRTGEARGYTF. In DNA form, the CDR3 reads TGTGCCAGCAGTCGTACAGGGGAGGCTCGTGGCTACACCTTC.

V usage is TRBV27 and J usage is TRBJ2-5; tentative D call: TRBD1 (5 bases). The length of the CDR3 is 16 residues. Per the germline V gene, CDR1 is MNHEY and CDR2 is SMNVEV (reference sequence). The germline V and J ends were trimmed by 0 bases and 0 bases, with 11 bases remaining between them. CDR3 sequence (DNA): TGTGCCAGCAGTTTATCAGGCAGGGTCCACCAAGAGACCCAGTACTTC. It yields the protein CASSLSGRVHQETQYF.

The chain uses TRBV5-1 and TRBJ2-3, with 9 bases lining up with TRBD2. V dropped 0 bases and J dropped 6; count of bases not matched to a gene: 5. The CDR3 is 15 amino acids. In germline, CDR1 is SGHRS, CDR2 YFSETQ. The CDR3 region is CASSLVAGGLDTQYF. The CDR3 coding sequence is TGCGCCAGCAGCTTGGTTGCGGGGGGGCTCGATACGCAGTATTTT.

The V call is TRBV4-1, the J call TRBJ2-6; D is undetermined. The CDR3 extends over 17 amino acids. Trimming pared 1 base from V and 0 bases from J, leaving 10 bases between. Looked up from germline, CDR1 is MGHRA and CDR2 is YSYEKL. The CDR3, as DNA: TGCGCCAGCAGCCAAGTAGCAGAGAGCTCTGGGGCCAACGTCCTGACTTTC. Amino acids: CASSQVAESSGANVLTF.

This chain uses TRBV20-1 with TRBJ1-1; unclear D gene. The CDR3 loop spans 11 amino acids. V was pared by 3 bases and J by 3 bases, with 5 bases between. The V gene's germline CDR1 is DFQATT and CDR2 SNEGSKA (reference sequence). This CDR3 reads CSASRDTEAFF. Written as DNA, the CDR3 is TGCAGTGCTAGCCGGGACACTGAAGCTTTCTTT.

This chain links TRBV6-6 with TRBJ1-2; 7 bases agree with TRBD1. Germline V gives CDR1 MNHNY, CDR2 SVGAGI (reference sequence). V shed 5 bases and J 4 bases; nucleotides not matched to a gene: 13. The CDR3 runs 16 residues. In nucleotides, the CDR3 is TGTGCCAGCAGTCAATTCCTAGGGGGCGAGAGCTATGGCTACACCTTC. The encoded protein is CASSQFLGGESYGYTF.

This rearrangement joins TRBV2 to TRBJ1-6; 7 bases match TRBD1. This CDR3 has 15 residues. CDR1 and CDR2 (germline): SNHLY, FYNNEI. V lost 2 bases and J lost 7; bases outside the gene matches: 5. The CDR3 here is CASSELQGLNSPLHF. DNA for the CDR3: TGTGCCAGCAGTGAATTACAGGGGTTGAATTCACCCCTCCACTTT.